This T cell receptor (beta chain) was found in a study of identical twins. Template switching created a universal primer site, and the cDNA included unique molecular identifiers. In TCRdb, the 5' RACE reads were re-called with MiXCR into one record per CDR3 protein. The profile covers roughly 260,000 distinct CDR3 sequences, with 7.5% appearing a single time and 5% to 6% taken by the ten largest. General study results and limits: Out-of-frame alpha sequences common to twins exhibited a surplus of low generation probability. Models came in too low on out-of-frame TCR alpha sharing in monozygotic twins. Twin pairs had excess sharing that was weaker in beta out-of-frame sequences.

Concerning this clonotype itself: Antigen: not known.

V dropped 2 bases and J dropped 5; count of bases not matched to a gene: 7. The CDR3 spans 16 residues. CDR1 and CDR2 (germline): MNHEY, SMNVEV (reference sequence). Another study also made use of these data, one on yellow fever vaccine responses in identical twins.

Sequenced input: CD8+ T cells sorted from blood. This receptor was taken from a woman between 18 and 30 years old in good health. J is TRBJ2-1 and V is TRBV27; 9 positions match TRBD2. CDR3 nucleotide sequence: TGTGCCAGCAGTTTAGCTGGGACTAGCAGCAACAATGAGCAGTTCTTC. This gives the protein CASSLAGTSSNNEQFF.